This paragraph covers one TCR beta chain sequence. The data originate from a study of shared T cell receptors in the human thymus. TCRdb keeps only in-frame clones here, not all; method: immunoSEQ multiplex PCR. The sample includes hundreds of thousands of clones, approximately 88% seen only once; the top ten take over 0.008%. These data were also reused for a study on human thymus T cells. That source reports: Infants served as donors; they were healthy and Finnish and were having corrective surgery for congenital heart defects. Related research described strongly overlapping thymic repertoires in unrelated people.

The TCR originated in a boy in the first two years of life with a congenital heart defect. The sequenced material came from thymocytes.

The CDR3 nucleotides are TGTGCCAGCAGCGTAGAACGGGAGTCTGCTAACTATGGCTACACCTTC. Its translation is CASSVERESANYGYTF. The chain couples TRBV9 to TRBJ1-2; D is uncertain. The CDR3 covers 16 residues. Deletions cut 0 bases from V and 0 bases from J, with 12 bases between. The germline V gene encodes CDR1 SGDLS and CDR2 YYNGEE.